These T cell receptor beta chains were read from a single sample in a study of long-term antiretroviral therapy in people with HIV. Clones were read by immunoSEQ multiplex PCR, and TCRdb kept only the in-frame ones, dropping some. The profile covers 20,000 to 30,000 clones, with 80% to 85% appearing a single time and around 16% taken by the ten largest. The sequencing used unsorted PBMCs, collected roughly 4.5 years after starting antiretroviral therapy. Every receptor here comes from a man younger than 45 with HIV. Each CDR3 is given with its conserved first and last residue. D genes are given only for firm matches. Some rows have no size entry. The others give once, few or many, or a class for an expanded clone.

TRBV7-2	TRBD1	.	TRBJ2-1	CASSLDRQGHNEQFF	TGTGCCAGCAGCTTAGATCGACAGGGACACAATGAGCAGTTCTTC
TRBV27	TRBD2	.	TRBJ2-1	CASSFGGGLYNEQFF	TGTGCCAGCAGTTTCGGCGGGGGGCTCTACAATGAGCAGTTCTTC
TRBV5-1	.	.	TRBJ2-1	CASSLVTDGEQFF	TGCGCCAGCAGCTTGGTTACTGACGGTGAGCAGTTCTTC
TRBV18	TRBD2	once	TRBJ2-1	CASSPGTSGAWNEQFF	TGTGCCAGCTCCCCAGGGACTAGCGGGGCTTGGAATGAGCAGTTCTTC
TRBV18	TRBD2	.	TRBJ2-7	CASSPRTSERGVGLYEQYF	TGTGCCAGCTCTCCGAGGACTAGCGAAAGAGGGGTGGGTCTCTACGAGCAGTACTTC
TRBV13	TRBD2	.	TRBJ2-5	CASSLGSSGRETQYF	TGTGCCAGCAGCTTAGGCTCTAGCGGGAGAGAGACCCAGTACTTC
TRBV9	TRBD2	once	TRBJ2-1	CASSVGRTSVYNEQFF	TGTGCCAGCAGCGTAGGAAGGACTAGCGTATACAATGAGCAGTTCTTC
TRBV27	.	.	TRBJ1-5	CASSSNQGFINQPQHF	TGTGCCAGCAGTTCAAACCAGGGGTTCATTAATCAGCCCCAGCATTTT
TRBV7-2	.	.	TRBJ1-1	CASSLVRAEAFF	TGTGCCAGCAGCTTGGTGCGCGCTGAAGCTTTCTTT
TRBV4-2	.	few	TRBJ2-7	CASSRGAARGQADEQYF	TGTGCCAGCAGCCGGGGGGCGGCGCGAGGACAGGCAGACGAGCAGTACTTC
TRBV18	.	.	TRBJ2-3	CASSPRAGDASTDTQYF	TGTGCCAGCTCACCACGGGCAGGGGATGCTAGCACAGATACGCAGTATTTT
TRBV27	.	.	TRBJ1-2	CASSRRTGKPYGYTF	TGTGCCAGCAGTCGAAGAACAGGGAAGCCCTATGGCTACACCTTC